These T cell receptor beta chains were read from a single sample in a study of blood T cell repertoires in COVID-19. TCRdb's copy holds only in-frame clones and misses some; the assay was immunoSEQ multiplex PCR. The data show 360,000 or so clones, over 75% seen once. What was sequenced was PBMCs or T cells enriched from blood (not recorded which). The receptors stem from a woman in her 30s who had recovered from COVID-19. The CDR3 runs from the conserved cysteine through the conserved F or W. A D gene is named only where the DNA matches it firmly. Clone size is given for some rows only: seen once, a few or many times, or a class if the clone is expanded.

d_gene: TRBD1; j_gene: TRBJ1-1; v_gene: TRBV4-1; abundance: -; CDR3nt: TGCGCCAGCAGCCAACTACCGACAGGGTTGGCTGAAGCTTTCTTT; CDR3aa: CASSQLPTGLAEAFF
d_gene: TRBD1; j_gene: TRBJ2-7; v_gene: TRBV19; abundance: -; CDR3nt: TGTGCCAGTAGTCGGGACAGGAGCTACGAGCAGTACTTC; CDR3aa: CASSRDRSYEQYF
d_gene: -; j_gene: TRBJ1-1; v_gene: TRBV6-5; abundance: few; CDR3nt: TGTGCCAGCAGGCCGACAGGCCCCAGTGAAGCTTTCTTT; CDR3aa: CASRPTGPSEAFF
d_gene: TRBD2; j_gene: TRBJ2-3; v_gene: TRBV5-6; abundance: -; CDR3nt: TGTGCCAGCAGCTATGAGACTAGCGGGTACACAGATACGCAGTATTTT; CDR3aa: CASSYETSGYTDTQYF
d_gene: TRBD1; j_gene: TRBJ1-1; v_gene: TRBV28; abundance: -; CDR3nt: TGTGCCAGCAATGGACAGGGGGAGATTGCTGAAGCTTTCTTT; CDR3aa: CASNGQGEIAEAFF
d_gene: -; j_gene: TRBJ2-3; v_gene: TRBV6-6; abundance: few; CDR3nt: TGTGCCAGCAGACGATTCGAGGCCCTCCGTACTAGCACAGATACGCAGTATTTT; CDR3aa: CASRRFEALRTSTDTQYF
d_gene: TRBD2; j_gene: TRBJ2-1; v_gene: TRBV28; abundance: -; CDR3nt: TGTGCCAGCAGCCCAGGGACTAGCGGAAACTACAATGAGCAGTTCTTC; CDR3aa: CASSPGTSGNYNEQFF
d_gene: -; j_gene: TRBJ2-3; v_gene: TRBV21-1; abundance: -; CDR3nt: TGTGCCAGCAGCCATGGGGCTAGCGCAGCAGATACGCAGTATTTT; CDR3aa: CASSHGASAADTQYF
d_gene: TRBD1; j_gene: TRBJ2-7; v_gene: TRBV6-5; abundance: -; CDR3nt: TGTGCCAGCAGGACACCAGGGGGCGAGCAGTACTTC; CDR3aa: CASRTPGGEQYF
d_gene: TRBD2; j_gene: TRBJ2-5; v_gene: TRBV2; abundance: -; CDR3nt: TGTGCCAGCAGGGGGACTAGCGGGCACCAAGAGACCCAGTACTTC; CDR3aa: CASRGTSGHQETQYF
d_gene: -; j_gene: TRBJ1-1; v_gene: TRBV30; abundance: -; CDR3nt: TGTGCCTGGAGTTCTAATATGAACACTGAAGCTTTCTTT; CDR3aa: CAWSSNMNTEAFF
d_gene: -; j_gene: TRBJ2-7; v_gene: TRBV3-1/TRBV3-2; abundance: -; CDR3nt: TGTGCCAGCAGCCCAGCTTCGGGTCTCCGCTACGAGCAGTACTTC; CDR3aa: CASSPASGLRYEQYF
d_gene: -; j_gene: TRBJ1-4; v_gene: TRBV2; abundance: once; CDR3nt: TGTGCCAGCAGAGGGGACTCCAATGAAAAACTGTTTTTT; CDR3aa: CASRGDSNEKLFF
d_gene: -; j_gene: TRBJ2-7; v_gene: TRBV12-3/TRBV12-4; abundance: -; CDR3nt: TGTGCCAGCAGTTTAATGGGGGGAGTGGAGCAGTACTTC; CDR3aa: CASSLMGGVEQYF
d_gene: TRBD2; j_gene: TRBJ2-1; v_gene: TRBV28; abundance: -; CDR3nt: TGTGCCAGCAGCCTCGGGACTAGCGGTTTCTCCTACAATGAGCAGTTCTTC; CDR3aa: CASSLGTSGFSYNEQFF
d_gene: -; j_gene: TRBJ1-5; v_gene: TRBV19; abundance: -; CDR3nt: TGTGCCAGTACCCGGACAGCTTATAGCAATCAGCCCCAGCATTTT; CDR3aa: CASTRTAYSNQPQHF
d_gene: TRBD2; j_gene: TRBJ2-1; v_gene: TRBV6-5; abundance: -; CDR3nt: TGTGCCAGCACTAGACTAGCGGGAGACAATGAGCAGTTCTTC; CDR3aa: CASTRLAGDNEQFF
d_gene: TRBD1; j_gene: TRBJ2-7; v_gene: TRBV27; abundance: -; CDR3nt: TGTGCCAGCAGGCGACAGGGGGACTACGAGCAGTACTTC; CDR3aa: CASRRQGDYEQYF
d_gene: -; j_gene: TRBJ1-5; v_gene: TRBV19; abundance: few; CDR3nt: TGTGCCAGTAGTAGGCCGGGAAGGAGATTATATCAGCCCCAGCATTTT; CDR3aa: CASSRPGRRLYQPQHF
d_gene: -; j_gene: TRBJ2-3; v_gene: TRBV28; abundance: -; CDR3nt: TGTGCCAGCAGTGCGAGCACAGATACGCAGTATTTT; CDR3aa: CASSASTDTQYF
d_gene: -; j_gene: TRBJ1-5; v_gene: TRBV2; abundance: -; CDR3nt: TGTGCCAGCAGTGTGTTTGAGAATCAGCCCCAGCATTTT; CDR3aa: CASSVFENQPQHF
d_gene: TRBD1; j_gene: TRBJ2-7; v_gene: TRBV9; abundance: -; CDR3nt: TGTGCCAGCAGCGTAGAGGCAGGGGGCGCCTACGAGCAGTACTTC; CDR3aa: CASSVEAGGAYEQYF
d_gene: -; j_gene: TRBJ2-5; v_gene: TRBV5-1; abundance: few; CDR3nt: TGCGCCAGCAGCTTGGGTCCTATGGGGGCGTCGGAGACCCAGTACTTC; CDR3aa: CASSLGPMGASETQYF
d_gene: TRBD2; j_gene: TRBJ2-1; v_gene: TRBV28; abundance: -; CDR3nt: TGTGCCAGCAGTTTATCGGGCGGGGGCAATGAGCAGTTCTTC; CDR3aa: CASSLSGGGNEQFF
d_gene: -; j_gene: TRBJ2-7; v_gene: TRBV2; abundance: few; CDR3nt: TGTGCCAGCGCCGGGGAGTCCTACGAGCAGTACTTC; CDR3aa: CASAGESYEQYF
d_gene: TRBD1; j_gene: TRBJ1-1; v_gene: TRBV15; abundance: -; CDR3nt: TGTGCCACCAGACCGGACAGGGGCCTGAACACTGAAGCTTTCTTT; CDR3aa: CATRPDRGLNTEAFF
d_gene: -; j_gene: TRBJ1-2; v_gene: TRBV9; abundance: -; CDR3nt: TGTGCCAGCAGCGTAGCTCACGCGGACTACTATGGCTACACCTTC; CDR3aa: CASSVAHADYYGYTF
d_gene: TRBD2; j_gene: TRBJ2-1; v_gene: TRBV7-8; abundance: once; CDR3nt: TGTGCCAGCAGCTTAGCTAGGGGGACTAGCTCCTACAATGAGCAGTTCTTC; CDR3aa: CASSLARGTSSYNEQFF
d_gene: TRBD1; j_gene: TRBJ2-4; v_gene: TRBV25-1; abundance: -; CDR3nt: TGTGCCAGCAGTGAGGGGACAGGGGGCAAAAACATTCAGTACTTC; CDR3aa: CASSEGTGGKNIQYF
d_gene: TRBD1; j_gene: TRBJ1-1; v_gene: TRBV5-4; abundance: -; CDR3nt: TGTGCCAGCAGCCCCGAACAGGGGACTGAAGCTTTCTTT; CDR3aa: CASSPEQGTEAFF
d_gene: TRBD1; j_gene: TRBJ2-6; v_gene: TRBV18; abundance: once; CDR3nt: TGTGCCAGCTCACCAGGGACAGGGACCTCTGGGGCCAACGTCCTGACTTTC; CDR3aa: CASSPGTGTSGANVLTF
d_gene: -; j_gene: TRBJ2-2; v_gene: TRBV19; abundance: -; CDR3nt: TGTGCCAGTAGTATAGATTTGGGGGCCGGGACCGGGGAGCTGTTTTTT; CDR3aa: CASSIDLGAGTGELFF
d_gene: -; j_gene: TRBJ2-2; v_gene: TRBV18; abundance: few; CDR3nt: TGTGCCAGCTCACCCTTACAGGGATCCGGGGAGCTGTTTTTT; CDR3aa: CASSPLQGSGELFF
d_gene: TRBD1; j_gene: TRBJ1-5; v_gene: TRBV28; abundance: -; CDR3nt: TGTGCCAGCAGTAAGGGACAGGGGGCATATCAGCCCCAGCATTTT; CDR3aa: CASSKGQGAYQPQHF
d_gene: -; j_gene: TRBJ2-7; v_gene: TRBV6-5; abundance: -; CDR3nt: TGTGCCATTCGCCCAAGGAGCTCCTACGAGCAGTACTTC; CDR3aa: CAIRPRSSYEQYF
d_gene: -; j_gene: TRBJ2-7; v_gene: TRBV5-1; abundance: -; CDR3nt: TGCGCCAGCAGCGACCCCGAAAGGGGCTACGAGCAGTACTTC; CDR3aa: CASSDPERGYEQYF
d_gene: -; j_gene: TRBJ1-1; v_gene: TRBV30; abundance: -; CDR3nt: TGTGCCTTAAGGACACGCTTGAACACTGAAGCTTTCTTT; CDR3aa: CALRTRLNTEAFF
d_gene: -; j_gene: TRBJ1-1; v_gene: TRBV27; abundance: -; CDR3nt: TGTGCCAGCAGTTTATGGGGCACCACTGAAGCTTTCTTT; CDR3aa: CASSLWGTTEAFF
d_gene: TRBD1; j_gene: TRBJ1-2; v_gene: TRBV9; abundance: -; CDR3nt: TGTGCCAGCAGCCCCGGACAGGGTATCCGTTATGGCTACACCTTC; CDR3aa: CASSPGQGIRYGYTF
d_gene: -; j_gene: TRBJ1-2; v_gene: TRBV5-3; abundance: -; CDR3nt: TGTGCCAGAAGCTTGGTGGAACAGGGAAAACTTTATGGCTACACCTTC; CDR3aa: CARSLVEQGKLYGYTF
d_gene: TRBD1; j_gene: TRBJ2-1; v_gene: TRBV7-9; abundance: -; CDR3nt: TGTGCCAGCAGCTTAGGGGGCGACAGGGCCCACAATGAGCAGTTCTTC; CDR3aa: CASSLGGDRAHNEQFF
d_gene: TRBD2; j_gene: TRBJ2-7; v_gene: TRBV7-9; abundance: -; CDR3nt: TGTGCCAGCAGCTCCGGGACTAGCGGCGAGCAGTACTTC; CDR3aa: CASSSGTSGEQYF
d_gene: -; j_gene: TRBJ1-2; v_gene: TRBV3-1/TRBV3-2; abundance: -; CDR3nt: TGTGCCAGCAGCCAAGATGCCGGTACTCCTAACTATGGCTACACCTTC; CDR3aa: CASSQDAGTPNYGYTF
d_gene: TRBD2; j_gene: TRBJ2-5; v_gene: TRBV18; abundance: -; CDR3nt: TGTGCCAGCTCACCATTAGCGGGGCCCCAAGAGACCCAGTACTTC; CDR3aa: CASSPLAGPQETQYF
d_gene: -; j_gene: TRBJ1-5; v_gene: TRBV15; abundance: -; CDR3nt: TGTGCCACCAGCAGGTTAGATAGCAATCAGCCCCAGCATTTT; CDR3aa: CATSRLDSNQPQHF
d_gene: -; j_gene: TRBJ1-1; v_gene: TRBV27; abundance: -; CDR3nt: TGTGCCAGCAGTTTACGCCGGTACACTGAAGCTTTCTTT; CDR3aa: CASSLRRYTEAFF
d_gene: -; j_gene: TRBJ1-3; v_gene: TRBV9; abundance: -; CDR3nt: TGTGCCAGCAGCGTAGCTATAGGAGACTCTGGAAACACCATATATTTT; CDR3aa: CASSVAIGDSGNTIYF
d_gene: TRBD2; j_gene: TRBJ2-3; v_gene: TRBV3-1/TRBV3-2; abundance: -; CDR3nt: TGTGCCAGCAGCCAGCTAGCGGGTGCAGATACGCAGTATTTT; CDR3aa: CASSQLAGADTQYF
d_gene: TRBD2; j_gene: TRBJ2-7; v_gene: TRBV6-5; abundance: few; CDR3nt: TGTGCCAGCATTAGCGGGAGCTCCTACGAGCAGTACTTC; CDR3aa: CASISGSSYEQYF
d_gene: -; j_gene: TRBJ2-1; v_gene: TRBV6-2/TRBV6-3; abundance: -; CDR3nt: TGTGCCAGCAGTTACAGGTTAGCTGTCGATGAGCAGTTCTTC; CDR3aa: CASSYRLAVDEQFF